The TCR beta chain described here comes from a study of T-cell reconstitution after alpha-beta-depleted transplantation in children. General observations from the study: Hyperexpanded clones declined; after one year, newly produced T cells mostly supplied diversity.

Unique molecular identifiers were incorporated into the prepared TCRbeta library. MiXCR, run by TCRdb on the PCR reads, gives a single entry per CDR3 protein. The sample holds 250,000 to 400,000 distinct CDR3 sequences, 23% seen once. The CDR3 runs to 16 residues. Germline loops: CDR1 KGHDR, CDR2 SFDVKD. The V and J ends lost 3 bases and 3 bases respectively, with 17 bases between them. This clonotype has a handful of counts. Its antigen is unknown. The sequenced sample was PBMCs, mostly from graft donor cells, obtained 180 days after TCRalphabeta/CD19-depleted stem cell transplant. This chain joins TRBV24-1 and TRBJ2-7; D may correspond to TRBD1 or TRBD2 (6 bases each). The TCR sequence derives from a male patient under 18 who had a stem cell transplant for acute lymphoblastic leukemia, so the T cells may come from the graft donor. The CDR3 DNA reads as TGTGCCACCAGTGATCAAGACAGGTGGGGGGACTACGAGCAGTACTTC. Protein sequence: CATSDQDRWGDYEQYF.